This TCR beta chain is drawn from a study of response to subunit inactivated influenza vaccine. Findings and limits, study-wide: Authors proposed each seasonal influenza vaccination draws in few new T cells.

TCRdb re-derived calls from the RT-PCR reads in MiXCR, one entry per CDR3 protein. The data hold hundreds of thousands of distinct CDR3 sequences, with around 13% observed a single time. This clonotype was found a few times. The antigen is not known. The V and J ends lost 3 bases and 5 bases respectively, with 18 bases between them. CDR1 and CDR2 (germline): SGHRS, YFSETQ. The length of the CDR3 is 16 residues. This sequence joins TRBV5-1 and TRBJ2-1; D might be TRBD2 (6 bases). This sequence originates from a man aged 50 or older who received an inactivated influenza vaccine. The sample in question was PBMCs from blood, obtained approximately 15 days before vaccination. The CDR3 DNA sequence: TGCGCCAGCAGCTCGTTTGGGACTTTGAGGGACAATGAGCAGTTCTTC. This encodes CASSSFGTLRDNEQFF.